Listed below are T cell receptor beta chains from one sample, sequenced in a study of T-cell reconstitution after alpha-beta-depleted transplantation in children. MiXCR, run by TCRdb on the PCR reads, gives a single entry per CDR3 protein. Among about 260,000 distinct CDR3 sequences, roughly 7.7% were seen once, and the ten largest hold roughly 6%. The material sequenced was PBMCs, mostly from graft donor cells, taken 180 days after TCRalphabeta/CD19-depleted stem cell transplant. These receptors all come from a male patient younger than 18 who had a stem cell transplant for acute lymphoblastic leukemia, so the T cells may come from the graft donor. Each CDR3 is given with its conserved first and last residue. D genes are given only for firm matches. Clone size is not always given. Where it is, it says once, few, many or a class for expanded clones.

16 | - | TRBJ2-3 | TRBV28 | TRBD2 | CASSLGRSGTTDTQYF | TGTGCCAGCAGTTTAGGCCGAAGCGGGACCACAGATACGCAGTATTTT
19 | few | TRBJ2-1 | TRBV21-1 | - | CASSKARTQGIVTYNEQFF | TGTGCCAGCAGCAAAGCCCGCACTCAGGGAATAGTAACCTACAATGAGCAGTTCTTC
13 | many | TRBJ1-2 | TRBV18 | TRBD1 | CASSPRDRSGYTF | TGTGCCAGCTCACCTCGGGACAGGTCTGGCTACACCTTC
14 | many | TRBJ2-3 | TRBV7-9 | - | CASSLDRREDTQYF | TGTGCCAGCAGCTTAGATCGTAGGGAGGATACGCAGTATTTT
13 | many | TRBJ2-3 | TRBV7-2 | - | CASSLAATDTQYF | TGTGCCAGCAGCTTAGCGGCCACAGATACGCAGTATTTT
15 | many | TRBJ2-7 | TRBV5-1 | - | CASSSRLEGSDEQYF | TGCGCCAGCAGCTCCAGACTAGAAGGGTCCGACGAGCAGTACTTC
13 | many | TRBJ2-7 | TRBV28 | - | CASSLQGTVEQYF | TGTGCCAGCAGTTTACAAGGGACGGTCGAGCAGTACTTC
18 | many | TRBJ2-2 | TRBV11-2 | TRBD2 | CASTRGLAGGRHTGELFF | TGTGCCAGCACCCGGGGGCTAGCGGGGGGGCGCCACACCGGGGAGCTGTTTTTT
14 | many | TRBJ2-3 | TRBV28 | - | CASRLSGRQDTQYF | TGTGCCAGCAGATTATCGGGGAGGCAAGATACGCAGTATTTT
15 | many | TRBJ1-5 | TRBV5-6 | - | CASSLRSYSNQPQHF | TGTGCCAGCAGCTTGAGATCGTATAGCAATCAGCCCCAGCATTTT
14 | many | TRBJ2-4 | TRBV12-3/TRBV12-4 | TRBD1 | CASRPTGGPAIQYF | TGTGCCAGCAGACCGACAGGGGGCCCGGCCATTCAGTACTTC
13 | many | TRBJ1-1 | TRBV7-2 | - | CASSATAYTEAFF | TGTGCCAGCAGCGCGACAGCTTACACTGAAGCTTTCTTT
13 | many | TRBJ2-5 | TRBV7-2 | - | CASSFGGGETQYF | TGTGCCAGCAGCTTCGGGGGCGGAGAGACCCAGTACTTC
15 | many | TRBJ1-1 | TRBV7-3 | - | CASSLSPGTNTEAFF | TGTGCCAGCAGCTTAAGCCCAGGGACGAACACTGAAGCTTTCTTT
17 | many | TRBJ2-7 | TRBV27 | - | CASSLRSQRLPSYEQYF | TGTGCCAGCAGTTTAAGGTCCCAGCGGTTACCCTCCTACGAGCAGTACTTC
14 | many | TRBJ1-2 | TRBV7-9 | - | CASSPGTEIYGYTF | TGTGCCAGCAGCCCCGGGACGGAGATTTATGGCTACACCTTC
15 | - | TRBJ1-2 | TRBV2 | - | CASSEGPGAKYGYTF | TGTGCCAGCAGTGAAGGGCCGGGGGCAAAGTATGGCTACACCTTC
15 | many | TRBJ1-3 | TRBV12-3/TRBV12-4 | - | CASSPDFLSGNTIYF | TGTGCCAGCAGTCCGGATTTTCTGAGTGGAAACACCATATATTTT
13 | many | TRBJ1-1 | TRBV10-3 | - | CMSALAMNTEAFF | TGTATGTCCGCCCTCGCTATGAACACTGAAGCTTTCTTT
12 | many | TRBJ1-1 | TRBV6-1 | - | CASRVSNTEAFF | TGTGCCAGCAGGGTCAGTAACACTGAAGCTTTCTTT
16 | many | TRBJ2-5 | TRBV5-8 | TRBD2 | CASSLWGGQIQETQYF | TGTGCCAGCAGCTTGTGGGGGGGTCAGATTCAAGAGACCCAGTACTTC
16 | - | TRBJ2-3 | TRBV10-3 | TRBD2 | CAISPSGGAGTDTQYF | TGTGCCATCAGTCCTAGCGGGGGGGCGGGGACAGATACGCAGTATTTT
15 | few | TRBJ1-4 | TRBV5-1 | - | CASSLTGGSGEKLFF | TGCGCCAGCAGCTTGACTGGGGGCTCGGGCGAAAAACTGTTTTTT
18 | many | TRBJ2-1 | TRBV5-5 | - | CASSLRADRQISYNEQFF | TGTGCCAGCAGCTTGAGAGCTGACCGACAGATATCCTACAATGAGCAGTTCTTC
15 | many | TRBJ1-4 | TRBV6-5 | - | CASSSSGRGNEKLFF | -
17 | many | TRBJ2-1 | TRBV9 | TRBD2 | CASSAPTSGRYSNEQFF | TGTGCCAGCAGCGCCCCTACTAGCGGGAGATATAGCAATGAGCAGTTCTTC
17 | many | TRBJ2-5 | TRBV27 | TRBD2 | CASRRASGRVGLETQYF | TGTGCCAGCCGCCGGGCTAGCGGGAGAGTAGGCTTGGAGACCCAGTACTTC
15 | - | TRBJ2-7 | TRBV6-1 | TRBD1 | CASRSRDRVSYEQYF | TGTGCCAGCAGGTCCCGGGACAGGGTGTCATACGAGCAGTACTTC
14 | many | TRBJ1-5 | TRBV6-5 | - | CASSYSSGNQPQHF | TGTGCCAGCAGTTACTCGTCGGGGAATCAGCCCCAGCATTTT
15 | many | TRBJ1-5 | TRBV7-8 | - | CASSSATRGDQPQHF | TGTGCCAGCAGCTCCGCTACTCGGGGGGATCAGCCCCAGCATTTT
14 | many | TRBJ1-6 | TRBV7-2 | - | CASSSRGSNSPLHF | TGTGCCAGCAGCTCTCGTGGTTCTAATTCACCCCTCCACTTT
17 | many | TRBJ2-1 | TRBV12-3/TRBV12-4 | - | CASSSTSGRPSYNEQFF | TGTGCCAGCAGTTCCACTTCCGGGAGACCCTCCTACAATGAGCAGTTCTTC
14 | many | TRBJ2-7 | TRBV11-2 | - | CASRPGGLVIEQYF | TGTGCCAGCCGCCCCGGAGGGCTTGTTATCGAGCAGTACTTC
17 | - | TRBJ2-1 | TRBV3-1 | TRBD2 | CASSYLAGVPFKDEQFF | TGTGCCAGCAGCTATTTAGCGGGGGTTCCCTTTAAGGATGAGCAGTTCTTC
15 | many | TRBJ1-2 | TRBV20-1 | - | CSARDWVSPPYGYTF | TGCAGTGCTAGAGATTGGGTCTCACCACCTTATGGCTACACCTTC
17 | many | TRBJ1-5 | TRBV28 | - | CASSLLGTQGPNQPQHF | TGTGCCAGCAGTTTATTGGGGACCCAGGGGCCCAATCAGCCCCAGCATTTT
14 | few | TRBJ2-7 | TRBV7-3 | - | CASTTSRVTGPRDF | TGTGCCAGCACCACTTCCCGCGTCACAGGGCCAAGGGACTTC
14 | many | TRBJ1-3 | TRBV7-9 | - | CASSLRGGGNTIYF | TGTGCCAGCAGCTTGCGAGGAGGGGGAAACACCATATATTTT
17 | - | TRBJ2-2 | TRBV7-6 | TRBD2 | CASSLSAGGANTGELFF | TGTGCCAGCAGCTTATCGGCGGGAGGGGCGAACACCGGGGAGCTGTTTTTT
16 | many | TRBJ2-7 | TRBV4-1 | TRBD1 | CASSQGRTGVAYEQYF | TGCGCCAGCAGCCAAGGGCGGACAGGGGTTGCCTACGAGCAGTACTTC
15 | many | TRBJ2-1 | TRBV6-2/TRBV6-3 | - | CASSSRSVLYNEQFF | TGTGCCAGCAGTTCTAGATCCGTACTCTACAATGAGCAGTTCTTC
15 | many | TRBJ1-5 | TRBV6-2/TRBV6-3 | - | CASSYDPAEGQPQHF | TGTGCCAGCAGTTACGATCCAGCGGAAGGTCAGCCCCAGCATTTT
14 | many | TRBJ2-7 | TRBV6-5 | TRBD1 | CASSYSTGVGGQYF | TGTGCCAGCAGTTACTCGACAGGGGTCGGCGGGCAGTACTTC
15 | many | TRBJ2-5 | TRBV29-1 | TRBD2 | CSVEAGREVQETQYF | TGCAGCGTTGAAGCTGGGCGGGAGGTCCAAGAGACCCAGTACTTC
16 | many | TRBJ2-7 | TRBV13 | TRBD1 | CASSLGPSTGTYEQYF | TGTGCCAGCAGCTTGGGCCCCTCGACAGGGACCTACGAGCAGTACTTC
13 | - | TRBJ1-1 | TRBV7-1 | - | CGSSSDGHTEAFF | TGTGGGAGCAGCTCTGATGGTCACACTGAAGCTTTCTTT
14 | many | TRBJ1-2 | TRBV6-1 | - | CASSELPARYGYTF | TGTGCCAGCAGTGAACTGCCCGCTCGCTATGGCTACACCTTC
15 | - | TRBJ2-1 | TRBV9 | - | CASSVSGIGYNEQFF | TGTGCCAGCAGCGTATCCGGGATTGGCTACAATGAGCAGTTCTTC
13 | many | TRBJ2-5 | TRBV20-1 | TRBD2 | CSANAGVRETQYF | TGCAGTGCTAATGCGGGAGTGCGGGAGACCCAGTACTTC
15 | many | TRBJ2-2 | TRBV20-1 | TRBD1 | CSAPYRGGNTGELFF | TGCAGTGCTCCCTACAGGGGCGGTAACACCGGGGAGCTGTTTTTT
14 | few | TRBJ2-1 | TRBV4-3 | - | CASSQTDSYNEQFF | TGCGCCAGCAGCCAGACAGATTCCTACAATGAGCAGTTCTTC
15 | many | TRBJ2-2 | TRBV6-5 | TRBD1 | CASSYQGVNTGELFF | TGTGCCAGCAGTTACCAGGGGGTGAACACCGGGGAGCTGTTTTTT
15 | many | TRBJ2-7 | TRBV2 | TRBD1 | CASTFPGTAHYEQYF | TGTGCCAGCACATTCCCCGGGACAGCTCACTACGAGCAGTACTTC
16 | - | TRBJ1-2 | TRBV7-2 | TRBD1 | CASSLDLQGARSGYTF | TGTGCCAGCAGCTTAGACTTACAGGGGGCGCGAAGTGGCTACACCTTC
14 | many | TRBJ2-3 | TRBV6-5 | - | CASSYSSGTDTQYF | TGTGCCAGCAGTTACTCTAGCGGCACAGATACGCAGTATTTT
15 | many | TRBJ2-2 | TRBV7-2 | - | CASNPRALNTGELFF | TGTGCCAGCAACCCTCGAGCGTTGAACACCGGGGAGCTGTTTTTT
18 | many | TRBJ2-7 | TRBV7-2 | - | CASSYQFRGGSFLYEQYF | TGTGCCAGCAGCTACCAGTTTAGGGGGGGGTCCTTTCTCTACGAGCAGTACTTC